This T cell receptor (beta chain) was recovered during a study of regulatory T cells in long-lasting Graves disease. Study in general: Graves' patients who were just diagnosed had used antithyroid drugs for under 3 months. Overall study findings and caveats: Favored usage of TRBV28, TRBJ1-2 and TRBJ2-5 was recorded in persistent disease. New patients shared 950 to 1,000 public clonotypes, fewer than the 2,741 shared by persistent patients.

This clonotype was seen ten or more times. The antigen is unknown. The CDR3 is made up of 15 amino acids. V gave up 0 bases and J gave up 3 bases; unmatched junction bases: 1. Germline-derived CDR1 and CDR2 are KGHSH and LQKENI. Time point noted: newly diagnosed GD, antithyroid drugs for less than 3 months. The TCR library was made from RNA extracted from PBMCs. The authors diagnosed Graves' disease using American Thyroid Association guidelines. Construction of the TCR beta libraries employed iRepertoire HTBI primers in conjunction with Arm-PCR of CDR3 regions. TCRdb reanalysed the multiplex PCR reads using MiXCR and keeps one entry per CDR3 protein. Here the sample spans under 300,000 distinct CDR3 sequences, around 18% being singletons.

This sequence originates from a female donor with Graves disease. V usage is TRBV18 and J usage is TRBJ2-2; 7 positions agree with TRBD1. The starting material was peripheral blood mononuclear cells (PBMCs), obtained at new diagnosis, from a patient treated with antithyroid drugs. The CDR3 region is CASSPPTGYTGELFF. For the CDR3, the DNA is TGTGCCAGCTCACCACCGACAGGGTACACCGGGGAGCTGTTTTTT.